These 16 T cell receptor beta chains were sequenced from one sample in a study of blood T cell repertoires in COVID-19. Repertoires were generated with immunoSEQ multiplex PCR, while TCRdb's copy carries only in-frame clones and drops some. The table has roughly 290,000 clones, 75% to 90% seen once. Specimen: PBMCs or T cells enriched from blood (not recorded which). The receptors originated from a woman in her 40s who had recovered from COVID-19.

The V and J genes are TRBV7-2 and TRBJ2-1; 7 bases align to TRBD2. This CDR3 comprises 14 residues. Germline assignment: CDR1 SGHTA and CDR2 FQGNSA. Unmatched junction bases numbered 2, after V lost 3 bases and J lost 3 bases. The chain's CDR3 is CASSLGGVYNEQFF. For the CDR3, the DNA is TGTGCCAGCAGCTTGGGGGGGGTCTACAATGAGCAGTTCTTC.

The chain combines TRBV5-4 with TRBJ2-1; 7 positions match TRBD2. This CDR3 has 17 residues. Germline CDR1 SGHNT, CDR2 YYREEE (reference sequence). V lost 4 bases and J lost 3; bases outside the gene matches: 13. CDR3 coding DNA: TGTGCCAGCAGCCCCCAACCGTTCGGCGGGAGCTACAATGAGCAGTTCTTC. Protein product: CASSPQPFGGSYNEQFF.

The chain has TRBV18 and TRBJ2-5; 9 nucleotides match TRBD2. The V gene's germline CDR1 is KGHSH and CDR2 LQKENI. CDR3 size: 16 residues. Germline trimming cut 3 bases from V and 2 bases from J; bases unmatched to any gene: 7. In nucleotides, the CDR3 is TGTGCCAGCTCACCCTCGATTAGCGGGAGACAAGAGACCCAGTACTTC. Its translation: CASSPSISGRQETQYF. The full variable domain, its missing parts supplied by reference TRBV18 and TRBJ2-5, is NAGVMQNPRHLVRRRGQEARLRCSPMKGHSHVYWYRQLPEEGLKFMVYLQKENIIDESGMPKERFSAEFPKEGPSILRIQQVVRGDSAAYFCASSPSISGRQETQYFGPGTRLLVL.

J is TRBJ2-1 and V is TRBV10-3; D is ambiguous. CDR1 ENHRY and CDR2 SYGVKD come from the germline V gene. The germline V and J ends were trimmed by 5 bases and 9 bases, with 8 bases remaining between them. The CDR3 totals 11 residues. This CDR3 is CAISNPVEQFF. In nucleotides, the CDR3 is TGTGCCATCAGTAACCCGGTTGAGCAGTTCTTC.

The V and J genes are TRBV5-4 and TRBJ1-6; perhaps TRBD1 as D (6 bases). This CDR3 contains 18 residues. Germline assignment: CDR1 SGHNT and CDR2 YYREEE (reference sequence). The ends were cut back, 4 bases at V and 6 bases at J, with 23 bases in the middle. DNA for the CDR3: TGTGCCAGCAGCCGAGACGGGGGCGGGGGAAATATTAATTCACCCCTCCACTTT. Translated: CASSRDGGGGNINSPLHF.

The J gene is TRBJ1-2, the V gene TRBV7-8; 7 bases match TRBD1. Trimming removed 2 bases from V and 5 bases from J; junction bases left unmatched: 8. CDR1 and CDR2 from the germline V gene are SGHVS and FQNEAQ. CDR3 length: 15 amino acids. CDR3 in DNA: TGTGCCAGCAGCTTATCGGAGGGGGCGGGTTATGGCTACACCTTC. It specifies CASSLSEGAGYGYTF.

V gene TRBV10-3 combines with J gene TRBJ1-2; D gene ambiguous. Trimming shortened V by 5 bases and J by 0 bases, and 10 bases separated the two germline ends. The CDR3 is made up of 14 amino acids. Germline V gene lookup returns CDR1 ENHRY and CDR2 SYGVKD. The CDR3 nucleotides are TGTGCCATCAGTCCCAGCGGGGCTAACTATGGCTACACCTTC. Translated, it gives CAISPSGANYGYTF.

This rearrangement joins TRBV27 to TRBJ1-4; 10 bases align to TRBD1. CDR3 length: 17 residues. V lost 4 bases, J lost 7 bases, and 12 bases stayed unmatched. Germline CDR1 reads MNHEY; CDR2 reads SMNVEV (reference sequence). DNA of the CDR3: TGTGCCAGCAGTTCACCGGGACAGGGGTCCTATCGTGAAAAACTGTTTTTT. This sequence encodes CASSSPGQGSYREKLFF.

To note about this clone: One end of the junction does not line up with germline, which may come from a read error. The chain links TRBV18 to TRBJ1-2, with 11 nucleotides matching TRBD1. This CDR3 is 15 amino acids long. The germline CDR1 and CDR2 sequences are KGHSH and LQKENI. This CDR3 reads CASSPPGDRGSPPVF. The CDR3 nucleotides are TGTGCCAGCTCACCACCAGGGGACAGGGGGTCCCCTCCGGTCTTC.

The gene calls are TRBV5-1 and TRBJ2-2, with 8 bases matching TRBD2. Germline CDR1 SGHRS, CDR2 YFSETQ. The CDR3 runs to 15 residues. The V segment lost 5 bases and the J segment 1 base; nucleotides outside the gene matches: 4. CDR3 loop: CASSIAGMNTGELFF. The CDR3 DNA follows: TGCGCCAGCAGTATAGCGGGAATGAACACCGGGGAGCTGTTTTTT.

The rearrangement links TRBV6-1 to TRBJ2-7; tentatively, D is TRBD2 (5 bases). V was trimmed by 3 bases and J by 7 bases, leaving 22 bases between them. Germline V lookup: CDR1 MNHNS, CDR2 SASEGT. The CDR3 consists of 16 residues. The CDR3 DNA sequence: TGTGCCAGCAGTGATAACCCTACCCGGCTAGCACGGGAGCAGTACTTC. This translates into CASSDNPTRLAREQYF.

The V call is TRBV7-2, the J call TRBJ1-3; D gene unclear. Trimming cost V 6 bases and J 0 bases, with 15 bases left between them. The CDR3 sequence is 16 residues long. Germline V CDR1 and CDR2: SGHTA, FQGNSA. The CDR3 sequence is CASSDSGSGSGNTIYF. DNA for the CDR3: TGTGCCAGCAGTGATTCCGGGTCCGGCTCTGGAAACACCATATATTTT. The variable domain in full, with the rest retrieved from reference TRBV7-2 and TRBJ1-3, is GAGVSQSPSNKVTEKGKDVELRCDPISGHTALYWYRQSLGQGLEFLIYFQGNSAPDKSGLPSDRFSAERTGGSVSTLTIQRTQQEDSAVYLCASSDSGSGSGNTIYFGEGSWLTVV.

The rearrangement uses TRBV5-5 and TRBJ1-1, with 8 positions matching TRBD1. With 4 bases clipped from V and 5 bases from J, the junction kept 7 bases outside the gene matches. The CDR3 is 14 residues long. The germline V gene has CDR1 SGHKS and CDR2 YYEKEE (reference sequence). The CDR3 bases are TGTGCCAGCAGCCGTCCTACAGGGGGGACTGAAGCTTTCTTT. Protein product: CASSRPTGGTEAFF.

Notes on this clone: This same CDR3 is encoded by further DNA sequences in the sample. The V call is TRBV12-5, the J call TRBJ2-3, with D perhaps TRBD2 (6 bases). With 6 bases removed from V and 2 bases from J, the gap between germline ends came to 12 bases. The CDR3 loop spans 14 amino acids. The V gene's germline CDR1 is LGHNT and CDR2 FRNRAP. CDR3 in DNA: TGTGCTAGTGGCTGGAGGGAGTCCACAGATACGCAGTATTTT. This gives the protein CASGWRESTDTQYF.

J is TRBJ1-3 and V is TRBV5-1; D not resolved. CDR1 is SGHRS and CDR2 is YFSETQ in the germline V gene. This CDR3 has 14 amino acids. V was shortened by 1 base and J by 8 bases, with 13 bases between the two germline ends. This chain's CDR3 is CASSLPGSTDTIYF. For the CDR3, the DNA is TGCGCCAGCAGCTTGCCAGGCTCGACGGACACCATATATTTT. Variable domain in full (rest from reference TRBV5-1 and TRBJ1-3): KAGVTQTPRYLIKTRGQQVTLSCSPISGHRSVSWYQQTPGQGLQFLFEYFSETQRNKGNFPGRFSGRQFSNSRSEMNVSTLELGDSALYLCASSLPGSTDTIYFGEGSWLTVV.

This chain joins TRBV6-1 and TRBJ1-4; D is perhaps TRBD1 (6 bases). The V and J ends lost 1 base and 8 bases respectively, with 14 bases between them. The CDR3 contains 15 residues. Germline loops: CDR1 MNHNS, CDR2 SASEGT. DNA for the CDR3: TGTGCCAGCAGTGAAGGTTGGGGGGGGCGAGAAAAACTGTTTTTT. This codes for CASSEGWGGREKLFF.